Included here is one TCR beta chain sequence, with context. Other DNA sequences in this sample translate to the same CDR3. Generated by immunoSEQ multiplex PCR, the TCRdb table keeps only in-frame clones and is missing some. The data hold under 65,000 clones, with over 90% observed a single time. The record originates from a study of T cell changes during pregnancy in multiple sclerosis. Trimming at V came to 4 bases and at J to 3 bases, leaving 3 bases not matched to a gene. The CDR3 sequence is 13 residues long. Germline CDR1 is MNHEY and CDR2 is SMNVEV (reference sequence). The V and J genes are TRBV27 and TRBJ2-7; 7 positions match TRBD1. The sample here was CD8+ T cells from peripheral blood mononuclear cells, taken in the third trimester of pregnancy. This receptor was identified in a female donor with multiple sclerosis, enrolled in a pregnancy study. CDR3 sequence: CASSSGTDYEQYF. The CDR3 coding sequence is TGTGCCAGCAGTTCCGGGACAGACTACGAGCAGTACTTC.